A single sample is the source of the 22 T cell receptor beta chains below, sequenced in a study of T-cell memory formation after mild COVID-19. In TCRdb, the 5' RACE reads were re-called with MiXCR into one record per CDR3 protein. The sample contains roughly 110,000 distinct CDR3 sequences, around 15% of which appear only once. Material for sequencing was PBMCs or a T cell subset sorted from them (not recorded which). The receptors were gathered from a man between 18 and 35 years old who had mild COVID-19 (a few samples of this study predate the infection). Cell type and time point are not known.

The chain couples TRBV5-6 to TRBJ1-1, with D possibly matching TRBD1 (5 bases). V was pared by 7 bases and J by 1 base, with 11 bases between. The CDR3 contains 13 residues. Germline values: CDR1 SGHDT, CDR2 YYEEEE. CDR3 nucleotides: TGTGCCAGCCCTGGGACGGGGAACACTGAAGCTTTCTTT. Translation gives CASPGTGNTEAFF.

V gene TRBV29-1 combines with J gene TRBJ2-5; no firm D call. CDR3 size: 10 residues. Trimming took 6 bases from V and 2 from J, leaving 4 bases between them. Germline V gene sequence: CDR1 SQVTM, CDR2 ANQGSEA. CDR3 in amino acids: CSVEQETQYF. The DNA of the CDR3 is TGCAGCGTAGAACAAGAGACCCAGTACTTC.

V and J are TRBV12-3 or TRBV12-4 and TRBJ2-2; maybe TRBD1 (5 bases). This CDR3 has 14 amino acids. Trimming stripped 4 bases from V and 3 bases from J, with 9 bases between. The CDR3 here is CASSSTAYTGELFF. CDR3 nucleotides: TGTGCCAGCAGTTCGACAGCCTACACCGGGGAGCTGTTTTTT.

This clonotype has a handful of counts. The CDR3 bases are TGCAGTGCTAACCCTCCGGACCAGCGGGAAGATACGCAGTATTTT. Residues: CSANPPDQREDTQYF. The chain links TRBV20-1 to TRBJ2-3; 7 positions match TRBD2. Trimming took 4 bases from V and 5 from J; bases not matched to a gene: 12. Germline V gene lookup returns CDR1 DFQATT and CDR2 SNEGSKA (reference sequence). This CDR3 is built from 15 residues.

The chain is built from TRBV4-1 and TRBJ2-6; D might be TRBD1 or TRBD2, each matching 5 bases. The CDR3 covers 18 residues. The ends were cut back, 3 bases at V and 0 bases at J, with 15 bases in the middle. Germline V lookup: CDR1 MGHRA, CDR2 YSYEKL. CDR3 in DNA: TGCGCCAGCAGCCAGCGCCGGGACGTCCGCTCTGGGGCCAACGTCCTGACTTTC. Its translation is CASSQRRDVRSGANVLTF.

This clonotype turned up a few times. The V gene is TRBV6-6, the J gene TRBJ2-7; D is unresolved. The CDR3 has 11 amino acids. Germline CDR1 MNHNY, CDR2 SVGAGI (reference sequence). The V and J ends lost 4 bases and 1 base respectively, with 2 bases between them. CDR3 protein: CASSWSYEQYF. In nucleotides, the CDR3 is TGTGCCAGCAGTTGGTCCTACGAGCAGTACTTC.

This chain connects TRBV5-1 to TRBJ1-1; D unclear. The CDR3 length is 14 residues. Trimming removed 7 bases from V and 1 base from J, with 14 bases in between. From germline, CDR1 is SGHRS and CDR2 YFSETQ. CDR3 sequence: CASCPLHPNTEAFF. As DNA, the CDR3 is TGCGCCAGCTGTCCACTCCATCCGAACACTGAAGCTTTCTTT.

This rearrangement joins TRBV12-5 to TRBJ1-2; a possible D gene is TRBD1 (6 bases). The CDR3 totals 15 residues. Trimming pared 2 bases from V and 1 base from J, leaving 11 bases between. Germline V gene lookup returns CDR1 LGHNT and CDR2 FRNRAP. The CDR3 DNA sequence: TGTGCTAGTGGTTTGTTTGCAGGGGATAACTATGGCTACACCTTC. This codes for CASGLFAGDNYGYTF.

The rearrangement joins TRBV3-1 to TRBJ2-7; D could derive from TRBD1 or TRBD2 (6 bases each). The CDR3 totals 15 residues. Trimming left V 4 bases short and J 1 base short, with 14 bases between. Germline lookup yields CDR1 LGHDT and CDR2 YNNKEL (reference sequence). Here the CDR3 DNA reads TGTGCCAGCAGCCCGAGGGGGGCAAAGTCCTACGAGCAGTACTTC. Encoded protein: CASSPRGAKSYEQYF.

CDR3 DNA: TGTGCCATCAGGAGCTCGACGGATTACACTGAAGCTTTCTTT. Translation gives CAIRSSTDYTEAFF. V is TRBV10-3 and J is TRBJ1-1; D unclear. The V gene lost 6 bases and the J gene lost 3 bases, with 14 bases spanning the gap. The length of the CDR3 is 14 residues. Germline CDR1 is ENHRY and CDR2 is SYGVKD.

This clonotype was found a few times. The rearrangement links TRBV6-1 to TRBJ2-2, with 7 bases matching TRBD2. J was trimmed by 0 bases and V by 8 bases; bases with no gene match: 0. The CDR3 extends over 13 amino acids. Germline values: CDR1 MNHNS, CDR2 SASEGT. CDR3 protein: CASLAANTGELFF. In nucleotides, the CDR3 is TGTGCCAGCCTAGCGGCGAACACCGGGGAGCTGTTTTTT.

The V gene is TRBV20-1, the J gene TRBJ2-2; D is uncertain. This CDR3 spans 13 amino acids. The V gene lost 5 bases and the J gene lost 1 base, with 8 bases spanning the gap. CDR1 and CDR2 from the germline V gene are DFQATT and SNEGSKA (reference sequence). The CDR3 bases are TGCAGTGCTCTCTCACGGAACACCGGGGAGCTGTTTTTT. This encodes CSALSRNTGELFF.

The chain employs TRBV27 and TRBJ1-2, with a tentative D call TRBD1 (6 bases). The germline V and J ends were trimmed by 3 bases and 5 bases, with 19 bases remaining between them. Germline V gene lookup returns CDR1 MNHEY and CDR2 SMNVEV (reference sequence). This CDR3 has 16 residues. CDR3 sequence: CASSFSKPGGAYGYTF. The DNA for the CDR3 is TGTGCCAGCAGTTTCTCAAAACCGGGGGGCGCGTATGGCTACACCTTC.

The rearrangement links TRBV29-1 to TRBJ2-2; 7 nucleotides agree with TRBD1. The CDR3 has 15 residues. Germline V gene lookup returns CDR1 SQVTM and CDR2 ANQGSEA. V dropped 4 bases and J dropped 0; count of bases not matched to a gene: 5. This CDR3 reads CSVGGQTANTGELFF. CDR3 nucleotide sequence: TGCAGCGTTGGGGGACAGACCGCGAACACCGGGGAGCTGTTTTTT.

The chain uses TRBV29-1 and TRBJ2-5; the D gene could be TRBD1 or TRBD2 (6 bases each). The CDR3 consists of 16 residues. Germline CDR1 and CDR2: SQVTM and ANQGSEA. V lost 0 bases to trimming and J lost 7 bases, with 21 bases between them. CDR3 protein: CSVEDDRGAGRGTQYF. The CDR3 coding sequence is TGCAGCGTTGAAGATGATAGGGGGGCGGGGAGAGGGACCCAGTACTTC.

V is TRBV4-1 and J is TRBJ2-3; a weak D match, TRBD2 (6 bases). The CDR3 runs 17 residues. The V end lost 0 bases, the J end lost 2 bases, and 15 bases lay between the germline ends. CDR1 and CDR2 (germline): MGHRA, YSYEKL. The CDR3 loop is CASSQENGGLNTDTQYF. The CDR3 region has the DNA TGCGCCAGCAGCCAAGAGAACGGGGGTCTGAACACAGATACGCAGTATTTT.

Only a few counts were recorded for this clonotype. The chain couples TRBV5-1 to TRBJ1-2; tentative D call: TRBD1 (5 bases). This CDR3 contains 14 residues. The ends were cut back, 3 bases at V and 5 bases at J, with 14 bases in the middle. Germline lookup yields CDR1 SGHRS and CDR2 YFSETQ. The CDR3 is CASSSEMRGYGYTF. CDR3 in DNA: TGCGCCAGCAGCTCGGAAATGAGGGGATATGGCTACACCTTC.

The chain uses TRBV6-2 or TRBV6-3 and TRBJ2-3; D unresolved. The CDR3 covers 13 residues. V lost 5 bases and J lost 1, with 7 bases in between. Germline lookup yields CDR1 MNHEY and CDR2 SVGEGT. The DNA of the CDR3 is TGTGCCAGCAGTACGACTCGCACAGATACGCAGTATTTT. Protein: CASSTTRTDTQYF.

In its sample, this clonotype was seen many times. The chain recombines TRBV12-3 or TRBV12-4 with TRBJ1-5; possibly TRBD1 for D (6 bases). The CDR3 length is 15 residues. Trimming cost V 3 bases and J 1 base, with 10 bases left between them. The CDR3 protein is CASSLSGASNQPQHF. CDR3 coding DNA: TGTGCCAGCAGTTTGTCAGGGGCGAGCAATCAGCCCCAGCATTTT.

This clonotype was seen a few times. The rearrangement uses TRBV9 and TRBJ2-2; 11 positions match TRBD2. The germline CDR1 and CDR2 sequences are SGDLS and YYNGEE. This CDR3 comprises 16 residues. With 2 bases clipped from V and 6 bases from J, the junction kept 6 bases outside the gene matches. CDR3 loop: CASSVFSGGASGELFF. The CDR3 DNA reads TGTGCCAGCAGCGTTTTTAGCGGGGGGGCTTCCGGGGAGCTGTTTTTT.

This clonotype was counted a few times. This chain links TRBV9 with TRBJ2-7; TRBD1 agrees at 8 bases. This CDR3 comprises 15 residues. Germline V lookup: CDR1 SGDLS, CDR2 YYNGEE. The ends lost 3 bases at V and 2 bases at J; junction bases unmatched: 7. The CDR3 DNA sequence: TGTGCCAGCAGCGCGGAAGACAGGGGCGCCTACGAGCAGTACTTC. Encoded protein: CASSAEDRGAYEQYF.

This clonotype turned up a few times. J is TRBJ1-2 and V is TRBV5-6, with a weak D call TRBD1 (6 bases). The CDR3 consists of 15 residues. V was clipped by 7 bases and J by 6 bases, with 22 bases between them. CDR1 is SGHDT, CDR2 YYEEEE, per germline. The CDR3 bases are TGTGCCAGCTCGCCCGAGAGGGGGGCGGGCCATGGCTACACCTTC. Translation gives CASSPERGAGHGYTF.